Shown below are 23 T cell receptor beta chains from a single sample sequenced in a study of T-cell memory formation after mild COVID-19. One entry per CDR3 protein, called by TCRdb with MiXCR from the 5' RACE reads. The sample lists 350,000 or so distinct CDR3 sequences, roughly 19% occurring once. The sequenced sample was PBMCs or a T cell subset sorted from them (not recorded which). The receptors originated from a man aged 18 to 29 who had mild COVID-19 (a few samples of this study predate the infection). Cell type and time point are not known.

This clonotype has only one observation. V gene TRBV20-1 combines with J gene TRBJ2-1, with 10 bases that match TRBD2. In germline, CDR1 is DFQATT, CDR2 SNEGSKA (reference sequence). The CDR3 is 15 residues long. With V trimmed by 3 bases and J by 6 bases, 8 bases remained unmatched. CDR3 region: CSASSAGGPGNEQFF. The CDR3 DNA sequence: TGCAGTGCTAGTTCAGCGGGGGGGCCGGGCAATGAGCAGTTCTTC.

This clonotype has more than one count but fewer than ten. DNA of the CDR3: TGTGCCAGCCGGCTCGGCGGGGAGCTGTTTTTT. Translation: CASRLGGELFF. The chain employs TRBV5-6 and TRBJ2-2, with no clear D. Germline V CDR1 and CDR2: SGHDT, YYEEEE. The CDR3 loop spans 11 amino acids. The germline V and J ends were trimmed by 7 bases and 7 bases, with 8 bases remaining between them.

The sample holds a few counts of this clonotype. The chain is built from TRBV4-3 and TRBJ1-3, with 8 nucleotides matching TRBD1. The germline CDR1 and CDR2 sequences are LGHNA and YSLEER. V trimming: 3 bases; J trimming: 4 bases; junction bases outside the gene matches: 11. The CDR3 covers 17 residues. CDR3 residues: CASSQEGQGLSGNTIYF. In nucleotides, the CDR3 is TGCGCCAGCAGCCAGGAAGGACAGGGCCTCTCGGGAAACACCATATATTTT.

This clonotype was recorded a few times. The chain's CDR3 is CASSFDRGEAFF. CDR3 DNA: TGTGCCAGCAGCTTCGACAGGGGTGAAGCTTTCTTT. This chain uses TRBV7-2 with TRBJ1-1; the match to TRBD1 covers 8 bases. Germline V gene data show CDR1 as SGHTA and CDR2 as FQGNSA. This CDR3 contains 12 residues. V shed 3 bases, J shed 7 bases, and the junction held 1 base outside the gene matches.

A remark on this clonotype: Germline is not matched at one junction end, which may reflect a read error. This chain joins TRBV6-5 and TRBJ1-2, with TRBD1 identical over 7 bases. The germline V gene has CDR1 MNHEY and CDR2 SVGAGI. CDR3 length: 15 residues. The CDR3 loop reads CASRSLVRGGYCYTF. Written as DNA, the CDR3 is TGTGCCAGCAGGTCGTTGGTCAGGGGGGGCTATTGCTACACCTTC.

The table lists this clonotype with a few counts. This chain joins TRBV24-1 and TRBJ1-1; D is unclear. Germline V gene lookup returns CDR1 KGHDR and CDR2 SFDVKD. V lost 7 bases, J lost 3 bases, and 14 bases lay in between. The length of the CDR3 is 14 residues. The CDR3 loop is CATSQPFPDTEAFF. CDR3 sequence (DNA): TGTGCCACCAGCCAACCGTTCCCTGACACTGAAGCTTTCTTT.

The chain couples TRBV11-2 to TRBJ1-6; a possible D gene is TRBD1 (5 bases). V was pared by 5 bases and J by 10 bases, with 21 bases between. Germline CDR1 is SGHAT and CDR2 is FQNNGV. The CDR3 covers 16 residues. The CDR3 protein is CASSPLGRGESSPLHF. CDR3 bases: TGTGCCAGCAGCCCTTTGGGGAGGGGAGAGTCGTCACCCCTCCACTTT.

This clonotype was seen once. The genes are TRBV19 and TRBJ2-1; TRBD1 might be the D (6 bases). Trimming took off 9 bases at V and 1 base at J, with 13 bases between the two ends. This CDR3 is 14 amino acids long. Germline CDR1 LNHDA, CDR2 SQIVND (reference sequence). The CDR3: CASRQDSSYNEQFF. In nucleotides, the CDR3 is TGTGCCAGCAGACAGGACTCTTCCTACAATGAGCAGTTCTTC.

This clonotype was observed a handful of times. The rearrangement links TRBV5-1 to TRBJ2-3, with 10 bases fitting TRBD2. The CDR3 covers 17 residues. V dropped 3 bases and J dropped 2; count of bases not matched to a gene: 9. Germline V gene sequence: CDR1 SGHRS, CDR2 YFSETQ. For the CDR3, the DNA is TGCGCCAGCAGCTCCCGCAGGACTAGCGGAGACACAGATACGCAGTATTTT. It codes for CASSSRRTSGDTDTQYF.

The chain couples TRBV5-1 to TRBJ2-5, with D uncertain. There are 14 residues in the CDR3. Trimming pared 4 bases from V and 0 bases from J, leaving 10 bases between. The germline gives CDR1 SGHRS, CDR2 YFSETQ. In DNA, the CDR3 is TGCGCCAGCAGCCTCTACACCTACCAAGAGACCCAGTACTTC. It yields the protein CASSLYTYQETQYF.

The gene calls are TRBV7-6 and TRBJ1-2; D not certain. There are 15 residues in the CDR3. Trimming took off 5 bases at V and 6 bases at J, with 19 bases between the two ends. CDR1 SGHVS and CDR2 FNYEAQ come from the germline V gene. CDR3 protein: CASSAAVSGMDGYTF. CDR3 bases: TGTGCCAGCAGCGCCGCAGTCTCCGGGATGGATGGCTACACCTTC.

This clonotype showed up just a few times. This chain uses TRBV12-3 or TRBV12-4 with TRBJ1-1; TRBD1 agrees at 8 bases. The V segment lost 5 bases and the J segment 5 bases; nucleotides outside the gene matches: 10. CDR3 length: 15 residues. CDR3 DNA: TGTGCCAGCAGTATCTCCCTCAGGGGGCGGACTGAAGCTTTCTTT. Its protein is CASSISLRGRTEAFF.

This clonotype was seen only a few times. The rearrangement uses TRBV5-1 and TRBJ1-1, with D unclear. V gave up 0 bases and J gave up 4 bases, with 13 bases separating them. The germline gives CDR1 SGHRS, CDR2 YFSETQ. This CDR3 region has 15 residues. This chain's CDR3 is CASSLVGAYSTEAFF. For the CDR3, the DNA is TGCGCCAGCAGCTTGGTGGGCGCGTATTCCACTGAAGCTTTCTTT.

V and J are TRBV7-9 and TRBJ1-4; no clear D. Germline-derived CDR1 and CDR2 are SEHNR and FQNEAQ (reference sequence). This CDR3 is 13 amino acids long. V was clipped by 3 bases and J by 7 bases, with 9 bases between them. The CDR3 region is CASSFRMGEKLFF. In nucleotides, the CDR3 is TGTGCCAGCAGCTTCCGTATGGGTGAAAAACTGTTTTTT.

This clonotype was seen more than once but under ten times. Here the CDR3 reads CASRRQGWDTGELFF. The CDR3 DNA reads as TGTGCCAGCAGGAGACAGGGGTGGGACACCGGGGAGCTGTTTTTT. The rearrangement joins TRBV27 to TRBJ2-2, with 8 bases aligning to TRBD1. The trim removed 6 bases at V and 3 bases at J, leaving 6 bases unmatched. The CDR3 sequence is 15 residues long. Germline-derived CDR1 and CDR2 are MNHEY and SMNVEV (reference sequence).

The J gene is TRBJ2-7, the V gene TRBV6-1, with a tentative D call TRBD1 (6 bases). There are 12 residues in the CDR3. Germline V CDR1 and CDR2: MNHNS, SASEGT. Trimming pared 3 bases from V and 4 bases from J, leaving 7 bases between. The CDR3 loop is CASSDRGYEQYF. The CDR3 DNA is TGTGCCAGCAGTGACAGGGGATACGAGCAGTACTTC.

This chain links TRBV14 with TRBJ2-7, with 10 bases aligning to TRBD2. In germline, CDR1 is SGHDN, CDR2 FVKESK. Trimming cost V 8 bases and J 2 bases; bases outside gene matches: 6. This CDR3 is 14 amino acids long. As DNA, the CDR3 is TGTGCCAGCGGGCTTAGCGGGGGGCCCTACGAGCAGTACTTC. Its translation: CASGLSGGPYEQYF.

This clonotype was picked up a small number of times. This sequence joins TRBV29-1 and TRBJ1-1; possible D gene TRBD1, 5 bases. Per germline, CDR1 SQVTM and CDR2 ANQGSEA. V lost 7 bases and J lost 6, with 15 bases in between. The CDR3 totals 12 residues. CDR3 amino acids: CSAVGASPEAFF. The CDR3 DNA follows: TGCAGCGCAGTAGGGGCTAGCCCTGAAGCTTTCTTT.

This clonotype has only a few counts. The chain is built from TRBV4-1 and TRBJ2-7, with a weak D call TRBD2 (5 bases). V lost 3 bases and J 7 bases, leaving 13 bases between the germline ends. Germline CDR1 is MGHRA and CDR2 is YSYEKL. The CDR3 totals 13 residues. DNA for the CDR3: TGCGCCAGCAGCCATAGGAGGATGGGAGAGCAGTACGTC. Translated: CASSHRRMGEQYV.

This clonotype was counted ten times or more. J is TRBJ2-5 and V is TRBV7-6, with D uncertain. CDR1 is SGHVS and CDR2 is FNYEAQ in the germline V gene. The CDR3 loop spans 12 amino acids. Trimming stripped 0 bases from V and 5 bases from J, with 4 bases between. The CDR3 DNA reads TGTGCCAGCAGCTTAGCGCCGGAGACCCAGTACTTC. Its protein is CASSLAPETQYF.

This sequence joins TRBV2 and TRBJ2-7; D gene ambiguous. V was clipped by 3 bases and J by 2 bases, with 11 bases between them. The CDR3 covers 14 residues. CDR1 and CDR2 from the germline V gene are SNHLY and FYNNEI. Here the CDR3 DNA reads TGTGCCAGCAGTGATACTATCTTCCCCTACGAGCAGTACGTC. The encoded protein is CASSDTIFPYEQYV.

The CDR3 nucleotides are TGTGCCAGCAGCTTGATGGAAGGCCCTAATGAAAAACTGTTTTTT. Encoded protein: CASSLMEGPNEKLFF. The rearrangement joins TRBV7-9 to TRBJ1-4; D unresolved. CDR3 length: 15 residues. The germline V and J ends were trimmed by 3 bases and 3 bases, with 11 bases remaining between them. Per germline, CDR1 SEHNR and CDR2 FQNEAQ (reference sequence).

The rearrangement links TRBV10-3 to TRBJ1-1; D might be TRBD1 (5 bases). Trimming took off 6 bases at V and 8 bases at J, with 10 bases between the two ends. Germline assignment: CDR1 ENHRY and CDR2 SYGVKD. This CDR3 has 11 residues. This chain's CDR3 is CAIRTVSEAFF. For the CDR3, the DNA is TGTGCCATCAGGACAGTCTCGGAAGCTTTCTTT.